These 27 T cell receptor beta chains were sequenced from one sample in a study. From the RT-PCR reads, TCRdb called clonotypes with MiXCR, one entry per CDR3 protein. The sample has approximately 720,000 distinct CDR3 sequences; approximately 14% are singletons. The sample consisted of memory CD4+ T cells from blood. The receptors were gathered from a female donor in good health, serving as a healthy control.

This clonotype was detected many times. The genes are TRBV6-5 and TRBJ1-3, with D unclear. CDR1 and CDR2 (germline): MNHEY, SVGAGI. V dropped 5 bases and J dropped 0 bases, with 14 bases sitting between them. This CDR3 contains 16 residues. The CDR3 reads CASSTSHRASGNTIYF. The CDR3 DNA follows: TGTGCCAGCAGTACCTCTCATCGGGCCTCTGGAAACACCATATATTTT.

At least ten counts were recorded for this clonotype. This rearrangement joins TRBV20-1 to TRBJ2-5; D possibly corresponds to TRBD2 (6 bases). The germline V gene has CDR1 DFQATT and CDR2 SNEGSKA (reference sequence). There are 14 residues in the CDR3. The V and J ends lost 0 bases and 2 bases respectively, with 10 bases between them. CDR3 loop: CSARDSGDQETQYF. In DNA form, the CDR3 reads TGCAGTGCTAGAGATAGCGGCGATCAAGAGACCCAGTACTTC.

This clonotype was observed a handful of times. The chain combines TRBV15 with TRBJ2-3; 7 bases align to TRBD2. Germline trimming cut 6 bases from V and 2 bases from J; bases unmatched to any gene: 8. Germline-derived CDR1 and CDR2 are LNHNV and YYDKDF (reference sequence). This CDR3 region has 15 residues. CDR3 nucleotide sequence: TGTGCCACCAGATCGAGCGGGATAGTCACAGATACGCAGTATTTT. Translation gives CATRSSGIVTDTQYF.

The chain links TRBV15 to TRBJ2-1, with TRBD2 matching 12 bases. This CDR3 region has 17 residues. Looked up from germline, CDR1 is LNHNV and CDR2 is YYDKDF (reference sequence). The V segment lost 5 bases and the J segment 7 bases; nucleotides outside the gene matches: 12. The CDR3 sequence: CATSFRLAGVSRNEQFF. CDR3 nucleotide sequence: TGTGCCACCAGCTTCAGACTAGCGGGAGTATCGAGAAATGAGCAGTTCTTC.

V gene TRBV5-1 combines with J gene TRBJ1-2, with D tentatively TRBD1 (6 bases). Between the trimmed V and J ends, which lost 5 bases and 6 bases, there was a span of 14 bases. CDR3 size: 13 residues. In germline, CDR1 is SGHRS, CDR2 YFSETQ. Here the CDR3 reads CASRPEGGDGYTF. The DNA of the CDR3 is TGCGCCAGCAGACCGGAGGGGGGAGATGGCTACACCTTC.

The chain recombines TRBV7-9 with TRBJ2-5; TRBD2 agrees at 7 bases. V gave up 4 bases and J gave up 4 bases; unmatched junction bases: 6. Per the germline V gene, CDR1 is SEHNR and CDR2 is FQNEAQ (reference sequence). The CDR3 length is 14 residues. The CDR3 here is CASSWGGGGETQYF. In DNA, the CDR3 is TGTGCCAGCAGCTGGGGCGGGGGAGGAGAGACCCAGTACTTC.

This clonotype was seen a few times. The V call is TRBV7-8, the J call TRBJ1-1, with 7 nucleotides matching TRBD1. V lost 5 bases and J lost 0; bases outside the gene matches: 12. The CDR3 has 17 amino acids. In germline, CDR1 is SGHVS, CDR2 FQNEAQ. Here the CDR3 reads CASSPGRAGGLNTEAFF. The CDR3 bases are TGTGCCAGCAGCCCTGGCAGGGCAGGGGGGTTGAACACTGAAGCTTTCTTT.

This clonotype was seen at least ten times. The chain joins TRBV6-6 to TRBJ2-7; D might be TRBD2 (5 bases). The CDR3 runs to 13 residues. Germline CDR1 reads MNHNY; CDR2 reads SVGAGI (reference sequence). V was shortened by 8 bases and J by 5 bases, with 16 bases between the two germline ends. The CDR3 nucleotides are TGTGCCAGCCGCCCCCGAGGGCTTGACGAGCAGTACTTC. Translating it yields CASRPRGLDEQYF.

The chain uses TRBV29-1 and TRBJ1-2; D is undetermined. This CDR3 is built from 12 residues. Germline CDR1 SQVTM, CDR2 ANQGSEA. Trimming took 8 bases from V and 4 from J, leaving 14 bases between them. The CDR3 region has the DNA TGCAGCCCAGACCCTCAGTTCTATGGCTACACCTTC. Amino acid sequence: CSPDPQFYGYTF.

As DNA, the CDR3 is TGTGCCACCAGCAGAGATCCAGGGGGTCTCGATGAAGCTTTCTTT. Amino acids: CATSRDPGGLDEAFF. The V gene is TRBV15, the J gene TRBJ1-1; 7 bases fit TRBD1. The CDR3 runs to 15 residues. J lost 7 bases, V lost 0 bases, and 8 bases had no gene match. Germline V CDR1 and CDR2: LNHNV, YYDKDF (reference sequence).

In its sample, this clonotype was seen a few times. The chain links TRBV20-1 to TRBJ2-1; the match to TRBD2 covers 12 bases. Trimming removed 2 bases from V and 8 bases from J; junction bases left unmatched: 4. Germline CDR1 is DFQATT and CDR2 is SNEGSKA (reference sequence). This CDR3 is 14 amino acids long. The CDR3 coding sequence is TGCAGTGCTAGAATCGCTAGCGGGAGGGATGAGCAGTTCTTC. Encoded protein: CSARIASGRDEQFF.

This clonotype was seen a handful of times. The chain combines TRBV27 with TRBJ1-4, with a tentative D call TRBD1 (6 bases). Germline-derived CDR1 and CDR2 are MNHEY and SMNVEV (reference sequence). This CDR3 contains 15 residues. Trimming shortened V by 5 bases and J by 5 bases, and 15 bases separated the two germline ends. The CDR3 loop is CASSRGGALNEKLFF. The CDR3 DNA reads TGTGCCAGCAGTCGCGGGGGGGCCCTCAATGAAAAACTGTTTTTT.

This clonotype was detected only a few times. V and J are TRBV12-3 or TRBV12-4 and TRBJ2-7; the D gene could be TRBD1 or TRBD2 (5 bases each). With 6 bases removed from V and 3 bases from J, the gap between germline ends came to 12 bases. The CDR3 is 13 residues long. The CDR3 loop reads CASRAGANYEQYF. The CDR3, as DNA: TGTGCCAGCAGGGCCGGGGCCAACTACGAGCAGTACTTC.

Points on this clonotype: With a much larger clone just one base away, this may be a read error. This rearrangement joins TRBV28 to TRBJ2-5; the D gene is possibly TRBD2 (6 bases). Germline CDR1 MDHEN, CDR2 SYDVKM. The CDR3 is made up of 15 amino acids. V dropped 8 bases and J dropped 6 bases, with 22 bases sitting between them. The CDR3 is CASGGVAPNRQTQYF. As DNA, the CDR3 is TGTGCCAGCGGCGGGGTGGCTCCAAATCGACAGACCCAGTACTTC.

DNA for the CDR3: TGTGCCAGCAGCCCAAGGCGGGGGTTTAATAATTCACCCCTCCACTTT. This codes for CASSPRRGFNNSPLHF. This chain links TRBV9 with TRBJ1-6; a weak D match, TRBD1 (5 bases). CDR3 length: 16 amino acids. The ends were cut back, 4 bases at V and 5 bases at J, with 16 bases in the middle. Germline-derived CDR1 and CDR2 are SGDLS and YYNGEE. Variable domain in full (rest from reference TRBV9 and TRBJ1-6): DSGVTQTPKHLITATGQRVTLRCSPRSGDLSVYWYQQSLDQGLQFLIQYYNGEERAKGNILERFSAQQFPDLHSELNLSSLELGDSALYFCASSPRRGFNNSPLHFGNGTRLTVT.

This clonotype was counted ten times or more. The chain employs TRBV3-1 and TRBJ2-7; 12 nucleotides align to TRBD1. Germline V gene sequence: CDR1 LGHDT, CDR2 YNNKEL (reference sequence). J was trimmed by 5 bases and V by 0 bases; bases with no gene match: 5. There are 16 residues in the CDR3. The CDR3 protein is CASSQDLRDRGHEQYF. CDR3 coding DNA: TGTGCCAGCAGCCAAGATCTCCGGGACAGGGGGCACGAGCAGTACTTC.

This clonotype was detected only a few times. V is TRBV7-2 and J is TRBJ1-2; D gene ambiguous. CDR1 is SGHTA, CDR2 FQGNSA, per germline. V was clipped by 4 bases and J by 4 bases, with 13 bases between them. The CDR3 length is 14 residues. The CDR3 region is CASSSTAGVYGYTF. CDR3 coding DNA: TGTGCCAGCAGCTCCACGGCTGGGGTCTATGGCTACACCTTC.

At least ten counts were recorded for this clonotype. CDR3 bases: TGTGCCAGCAGTAGAAACCTTAGGGGGCGCGGCACTGAAGCTTTCTTT. Translating it yields CASSRNLRGRGTEAFF. The chain carries TRBV6-5 and TRBJ1-1; TRBD1 aligns across 7 bases. V shed 5 bases, J shed 4 bases, and the junction held 13 bases outside the gene matches. The germline gives CDR1 MNHEY, CDR2 SVGAGI. The CDR3 runs to 16 residues.

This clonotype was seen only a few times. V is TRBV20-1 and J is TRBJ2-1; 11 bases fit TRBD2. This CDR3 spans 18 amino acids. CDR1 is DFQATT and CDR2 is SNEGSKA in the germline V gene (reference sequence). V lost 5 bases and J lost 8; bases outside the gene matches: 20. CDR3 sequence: CSAPEVSGRAVREDEQFF. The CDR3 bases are TGCAGTGCTCCGGAGGTTAGCGGGAGGGCCGTGCGCGAGGATGAGCAGTTCTTC.

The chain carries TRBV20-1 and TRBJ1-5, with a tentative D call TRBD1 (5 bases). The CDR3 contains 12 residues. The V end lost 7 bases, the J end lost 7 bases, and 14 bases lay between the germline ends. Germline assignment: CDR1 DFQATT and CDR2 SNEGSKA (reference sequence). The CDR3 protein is CSVVRGQQPQHF. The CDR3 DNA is TGCAGTGTCGTCCGGGGCCAGCAGCCCCAGCATTTT.

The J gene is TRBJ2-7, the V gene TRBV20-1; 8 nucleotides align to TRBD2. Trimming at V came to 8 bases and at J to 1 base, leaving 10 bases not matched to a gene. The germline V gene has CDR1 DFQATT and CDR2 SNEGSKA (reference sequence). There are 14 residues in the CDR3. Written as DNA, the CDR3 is TGCAGTCCTCGCGGGGGGAGGAGTTCCTACGAGCAGTACTTC. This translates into CSPRGGRSSYEQYF.

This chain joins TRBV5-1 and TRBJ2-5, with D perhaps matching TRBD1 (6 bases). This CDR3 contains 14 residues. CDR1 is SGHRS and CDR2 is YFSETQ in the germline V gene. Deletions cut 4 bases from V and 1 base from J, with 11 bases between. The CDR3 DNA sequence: TGCGCCAGCAGCCCTCTGGACAGCCAAGAGACCCAGTACTTC. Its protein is CASSPLDSQETQYF.

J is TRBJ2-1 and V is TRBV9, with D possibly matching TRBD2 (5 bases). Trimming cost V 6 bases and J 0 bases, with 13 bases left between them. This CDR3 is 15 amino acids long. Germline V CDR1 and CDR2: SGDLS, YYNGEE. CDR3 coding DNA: TGTGCCAGCACACTTTTCGGGGACTCCTACAATGAGCAGTTCTTC. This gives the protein CASTLFGDSYNEQFF.

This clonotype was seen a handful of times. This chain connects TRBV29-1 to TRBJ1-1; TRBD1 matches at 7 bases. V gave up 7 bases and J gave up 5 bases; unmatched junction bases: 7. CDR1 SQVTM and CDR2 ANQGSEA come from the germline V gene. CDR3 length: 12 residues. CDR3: CSGHRGGTEAFF. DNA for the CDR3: TGCAGCGGCCACAGGGGAGGTACTGAAGCTTTCTTT.

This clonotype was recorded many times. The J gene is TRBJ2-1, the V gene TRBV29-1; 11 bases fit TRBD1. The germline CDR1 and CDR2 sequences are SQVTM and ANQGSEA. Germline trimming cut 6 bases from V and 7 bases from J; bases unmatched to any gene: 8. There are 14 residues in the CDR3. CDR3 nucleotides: TGCAGCGTAATCCTAGGACAGGGGGCGAATGAGCAGTTCTTC. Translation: CSVILGQGANEQFF.

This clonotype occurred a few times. CDR3 residues: CASSLRDKVWEQYF. As DNA, the CDR3 is TGTGCCAGCAGCTTACGAGACAAAGTTTGGGAGCAGTACTTC. This sequence joins TRBV7-8 and TRBJ2-7, with D unclear. CDR3 length equals 14 residues. V gave up 2 bases and J gave up 7 bases, with 15 bases separating them. Germline lookup yields CDR1 SGHVS and CDR2 FQNEAQ.

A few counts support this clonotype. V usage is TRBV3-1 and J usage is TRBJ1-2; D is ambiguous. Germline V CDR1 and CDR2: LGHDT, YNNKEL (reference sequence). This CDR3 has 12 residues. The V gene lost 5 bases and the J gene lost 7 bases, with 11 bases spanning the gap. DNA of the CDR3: TGTGCCAGCAGCAGCGGGGAGTCTGGCTACACCTTC. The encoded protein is CASSSGESGYTF.